The entry below gives a single T cell receptor (beta chain) sequence along with its context. The source of the sample is a study of control samples from healthy donors and cancer patients. TCRdb's table, derived via immunoSEQ multiplex PCR, lists solely in-frame clones and lacks some. This sample has under 200,000 clones, with 91% found just once. This TCR was sampled from a woman aged 25 to 45 in good health. What was sequenced was blood.

This chain's CDR3 is CASSLPGTSSYEQYF. CDR3 bases: TGTGCCAGCAGTTTGCCTGGGACAAGCTCCTACGAGCAGTACTTC. This sequence joins TRBV28 and TRBJ2-7; TRBD1 might be the D (6 bases). V gave up 3 bases and J gave up 0 bases, with 12 bases separating them. The CDR3 totals 15 residues. Looked up from germline, CDR1 is MDHEN and CDR2 is SYDVKM.